The count of the clone carrying this T cell receptor (beta chain) is one. Its antigen is currently unknown. Sequenced by immunoSEQ multiplex PCR; TCRdb stores in-frame clones only, minus some. In the table there are 45,000 to 55,000 clones, over 85% of which are singletons. The sample is drawn from a study of graft-versus-host responses after intestinal transplantation. On the study more broadly: Recipients were all induced with anti-thymocyte globulin, then given tacrolimus and steroids for about 3 years. Overall study results and limits: Early post-transplant HvG declines showed an association with peak circulating GvH clone levels.

The CDR3 sequence is 17 residues long. Germline CDR1 LGHNA, CDR2 YNFKEQ. V shed 0 bases and J 5 bases; nucleotides not matched to a gene: 11. The sequence was obtained from a human patient who received an intestinal transplant, so some T cells may come from the graft donor. This specimen consisted of PBMCs, obtained 786 days after a first intestinal transplant, on the day of a second. V usage is TRBV4-2 and J usage is TRBJ2-5; 8 positions agree with TRBD2. The CDR3 region is CASSQEEVGGRWETQYF. The CDR3 DNA reads as TGTGCCAGCAGCCAAGAGGAGGTCGGCGGGAGGTGGGAGACCCAGTACTTC.